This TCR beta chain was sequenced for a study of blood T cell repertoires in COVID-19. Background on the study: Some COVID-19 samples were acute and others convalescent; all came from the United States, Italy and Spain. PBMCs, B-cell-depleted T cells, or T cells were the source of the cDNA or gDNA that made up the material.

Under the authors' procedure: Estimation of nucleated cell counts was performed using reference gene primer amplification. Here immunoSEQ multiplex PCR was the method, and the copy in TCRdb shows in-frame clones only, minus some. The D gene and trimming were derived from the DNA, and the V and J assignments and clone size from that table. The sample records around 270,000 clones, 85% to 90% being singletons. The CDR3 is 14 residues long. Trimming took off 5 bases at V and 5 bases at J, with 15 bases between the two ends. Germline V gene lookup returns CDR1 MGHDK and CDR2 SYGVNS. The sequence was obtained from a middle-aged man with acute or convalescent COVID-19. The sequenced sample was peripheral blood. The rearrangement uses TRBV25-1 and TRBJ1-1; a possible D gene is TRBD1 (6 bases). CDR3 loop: CASSRAGARTEAFF. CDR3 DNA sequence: TGTGCCAGCAGTCGAGCAGGGGCAAGAACTGAAGCTTTCTTT. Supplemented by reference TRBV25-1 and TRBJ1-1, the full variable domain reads EADIYQTPRYLVIGTGKKITLECSQTMGHDKMYWYQQDPGMELHLIHYSYGVNSTEKGDLSSESTVSRIRTEHFPLTLESARPSHTSQYLCASSRAGARTEAFFGQGTRLTVV.